The 10 T cell receptor beta chains reported below all come from one sample, sequenced in a study of blood T cell repertoires in COVID-19. The data were produced by immunoSEQ multiplex PCR, yet TCRdb's version contains in-frame clones alone and is incomplete. The repertoire holds around 310,000 clones, with approximately 90% as singletons. Sequencing was done on a sample of PBMCs or T cells enriched from blood (not recorded which). The receptors derive from a woman aged 40 to 50 who had recovered from COVID-19.

V usage is TRBV7-3 and J usage is TRBJ2-3; 12 bases fit TRBD1. After removal of 5 bases from V and 7 bases from J, the junction contained 4 bases not matched to a gene. The CDR3 loop spans 14 amino acids. Looked up from germline, CDR1 is SGHTA and CDR2 is FQGTGA. Written as DNA, the CDR3 is TGTGCCAGCAGCCCGGGACAGGGGGCACATACGCAGTATTTT. As protein: CASSPGQGAHTQYF.

This clone was seen a few times. This chain uses TRBV2 with TRBJ1-4; D gene unclear. The CDR3 sequence is 11 residues long. Germline assignment: CDR1 SNHLY and CDR2 FYNNEI. The germline V and J ends were trimmed by 6 bases and 12 bases, with 11 bases remaining between them. CDR3 coding DNA: TGTGCCAGCAGCGTGGAAGAGGAACTGTTTTTT. It codes for CASSVEEELFF.

The chain has TRBV20-1 and TRBJ2-1; perhaps TRBD2 as D (5 bases). V lost 3 bases to trimming and J lost 7 bases, with 10 bases between them. Germline assignment: CDR1 DFQATT and CDR2 SNEGSKA (reference sequence). The CDR3 loop spans 12 amino acids. CDR3 loop: CSASPSHNEQFF. For the CDR3, the DNA is TGCAGTGCTAGTCCTAGCCATAATGAGCAGTTCTTC.

This chain connects TRBV28 to TRBJ2-1; no reliable D call. The germline V and J ends were trimmed by 7 bases and 5 bases, with 6 bases remaining between them. The CDR3 covers 11 residues. Germline-derived CDR1 and CDR2 are MDHEN and SYDVKM. The chain's CDR3 is CASTFDNEQFF. CDR3 in DNA: TGTGCCAGCACCTTCGACAATGAGCAGTTCTTC.

This chain connects TRBV21-1 to TRBJ2-2; the table's D call, TRBD2, was not checked against the DNA. TRBV21-1 is an annotated pseudogene. The CDR3 contains 15 residues. The CDR3 region has the DNA TGTGCCAGCAGCAAAGGGGGAGATGACACCGGGGAGCTGTTTTTT. This gives the protein CASSKGGDDTGELFF.

Only a few counts were recorded for this clone. The J gene is TRBJ2-1, the V gene TRBV7-3; D not resolved. The CDR3 loop spans 17 amino acids. Germline CDR1 is SGHTA and CDR2 is FQGTGA. V lost 6 bases, J lost 0 bases, and 18 bases lay in between. The CDR3 protein is CASSLNVRSLSYNEQFF. DNA for the CDR3: TGTGCCAGCAGTCTTAACGTCCGGAGTCTCTCCTACAATGAGCAGTTCTTC.

This rearrangement joins TRBV7-3 to TRBJ1-1; D is possibly TRBD1 (5 bases). The CDR3 covers 14 residues. In germline, CDR1 is SGHTA, CDR2 FQGTGA. The V end lost 4 bases, the J end lost 1 base, and 10 bases lay between the germline ends. CDR3 in amino acids: CASSSETANTEAFF. As DNA, the CDR3 is TGTGCCAGCAGCTCAGAGACAGCGAACACTGAAGCTTTCTTT.

The gene calls are TRBV28 and TRBJ2-7; 8 bases align to TRBD1. The CDR3 loop spans 14 amino acids. V lost 6 bases to trimming and J lost 3 bases; unmatched junction nucleotides: 7. Germline values: CDR1 MDHEN, CDR2 SYDVKM. This CDR3 reads CASRAGGLNYEQYF. In DNA form, the CDR3 reads TGTGCCAGCAGGGCAGGGGGCCTTAACTACGAGCAGTACTTC.

This clone was seen more than once but under ten times. This chain connects TRBV9 to TRBJ2-2, with 10 bases that match TRBD2. Germline lookup yields CDR1 SGDLS and CDR2 YYNGEE. Trimming removed 4 bases from V and 0 bases from J; junction bases left unmatched: 3. The CDR3 length is 16 residues. CDR3 coding DNA: TGTGCCAGCAGCCGGACTAGCGGAACGAACACCGGGGAGCTGTTTTTT. This gives the protein CASSRTSGTNTGELFF.

V gene TRBV28 combines with J gene TRBJ1-2, with 8 positions matching TRBD1. CDR1 and CDR2 from the germline V gene are MDHEN and SYDVKM. This CDR3 comprises 14 residues. Trimming at V came to 5 bases and at J to 5 bases, leaving 7 bases not matched to a gene. DNA for the CDR3: TGTGCCAGCAGTCCCCACAGGGGGAGTTATGGCTACACCTTC. The encoded protein is CASSPHRGSYGYTF.